This TCR beta chain is from a study of cytomegalovirus exposure and HLA in healthy donors. This clone was recorded once. What it binds is not known. Trimming shortened V by 4 bases and J by 0 bases, and 9 bases separated the two germline ends. Germline assignment: CDR1 MNHEY and CDR2 SMNVEV (reference sequence). The CDR3 covers 14 residues. A multiplex PCR was run with 60 Vbeta primers and 13 Jbeta primers. Generated by immunoSEQ multiplex PCR, the TCRdb table keeps only in-frame clones and is missing some. This sample has about 110,000 clones, with approximately 70% found just once. Findings and caveats of the study: In an earlier analysis, in fewer than 700 donors, most V segments appeared productive either ~87% or ~30% of the time. Later analysis associated a missense DCLRE1C variant with TCR beta V- and J-gene trimming.

The chain is built from TRBV27 and TRBJ1-1; D gene uncertain. The receptor's source is a woman in her twenties or thirties in good health and CMV-seronegative. The sequencing input was PBMCs. The CDR3 spells CASSSWAVNTEAFF. The DNA of the CDR3 is TGTGCCAGCAGTTCGTGGGCCGTGAACACTGAAGCTTTCTTT.